This T cell receptor (beta chain) was sequenced in a study of Ad26.COV2.S vaccination and SARS-CoV-2 variants. The data were produced by immunoSEQ multiplex PCR, yet TCRdb's version contains in-frame clones alone and is incomplete. This table holds about 350,000 clones, approximately 90% found once. This sample's treatment: 15 to 20 received Ad26.COV2.S at low or high dose, single or two shots; about 5 received placebo; per-sample allocation not given. On day 63 after the first injection, vaccine and placebo recipients gave samples. Study results and caveats: Breadth measured for non-spike TCRs was similar across vaccine and placebo recipients. Once vaccination had occurred, spike-specific CD8+ and CD4+ T cell responses reportedly showed substantial breadth.

V dropped 5 bases and J dropped 5 bases, with 11 bases sitting between them. The CDR3 length is 13 residues. Germline V gene lookup returns CDR1 MNHEY and CDR2 SMNVEV (reference sequence). To note about this clone: Its target is not known.

The sequence was collected from a person aged 18-65 years who received the Ad26.COV2.S COVID-19 vaccine or a placebo. Specimen: peripheral blood, collected in a trial of Ad26.COV2.S vaccine versus placebo. The chain recombines TRBV27 with TRBJ2-3, with a tentative D call TRBD2 (6 bases). The CDR3 DNA is TGTGCCAGCAGTCTGTTGGAGGGAGATACGCAGTATTTT. Translated, it gives CASSLLEGDTQYF.